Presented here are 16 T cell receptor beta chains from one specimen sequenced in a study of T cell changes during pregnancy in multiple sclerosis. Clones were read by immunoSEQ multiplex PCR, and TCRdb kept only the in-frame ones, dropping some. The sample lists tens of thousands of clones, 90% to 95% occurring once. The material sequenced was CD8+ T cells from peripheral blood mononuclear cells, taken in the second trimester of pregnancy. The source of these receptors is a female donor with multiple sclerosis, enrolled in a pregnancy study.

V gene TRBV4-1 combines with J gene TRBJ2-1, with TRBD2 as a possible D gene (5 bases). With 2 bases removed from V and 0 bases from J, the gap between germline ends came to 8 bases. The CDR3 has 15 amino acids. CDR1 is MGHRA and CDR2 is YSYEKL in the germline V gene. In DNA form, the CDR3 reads TGCGCCAGCAGCCAATACCGGGACTCCTACAATGAGCAGTTCTTC. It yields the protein CASSQYRDSYNEQFF.

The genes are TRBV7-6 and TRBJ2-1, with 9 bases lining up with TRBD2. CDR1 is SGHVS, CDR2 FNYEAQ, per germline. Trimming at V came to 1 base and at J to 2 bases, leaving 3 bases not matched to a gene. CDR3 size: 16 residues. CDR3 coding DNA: TGTGCCAGCAGCTTAGAAGCGGGAGGTACCTACAATGAGCAGTTCTTC. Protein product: CASSLEAGGTYNEQFF. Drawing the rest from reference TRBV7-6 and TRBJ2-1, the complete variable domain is GAGVSQSPRYKVTKRGQDVALRCDPISGHVSLYWYRQALGQGPEFLTYFNYEAQQDKSGLPNDRFSAERPEGSISTLTIQRTEQRDSAMYRCASSLEAGGTYNEQFFGPGTRLTVL.

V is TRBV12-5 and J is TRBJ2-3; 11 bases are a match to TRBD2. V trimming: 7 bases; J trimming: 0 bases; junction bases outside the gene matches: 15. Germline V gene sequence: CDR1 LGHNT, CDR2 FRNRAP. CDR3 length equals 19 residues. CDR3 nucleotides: TGTGCTAGTGCCCCTCCCGTAGCGACTAGCGGGACTAGCACAGATACGCAGTATTTT. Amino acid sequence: CASAPPVATSGTSTDTQYF.

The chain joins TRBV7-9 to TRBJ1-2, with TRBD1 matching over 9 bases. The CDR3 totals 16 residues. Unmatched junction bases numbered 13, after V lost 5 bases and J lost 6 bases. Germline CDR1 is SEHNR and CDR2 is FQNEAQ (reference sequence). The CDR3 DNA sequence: TGTGCCAGCAGCCAGGCCTTCACAGGGGGCAGGGATGGCTACACCTTC. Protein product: CASSQAFTGGRDGYTF. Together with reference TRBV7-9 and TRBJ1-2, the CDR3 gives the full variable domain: DTGVSQNPRHKITKRGQNVTFRCDPISEHNRLYWYRQTLGQGPEFLTYFQNEAQLEKSRLLSDRFSAERPKGSFSTLEIQRTEQGDSAMYLCASSQAFTGGRDGYTFGSGTRLTVV.

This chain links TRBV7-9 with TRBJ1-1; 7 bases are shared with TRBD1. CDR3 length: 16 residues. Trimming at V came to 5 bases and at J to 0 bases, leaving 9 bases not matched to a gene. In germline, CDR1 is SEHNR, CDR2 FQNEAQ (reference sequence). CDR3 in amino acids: CASSGRDSRLNTEAFF. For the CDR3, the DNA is TGTGCCAGCAGCGGCCGGGACAGCCGCTTGAACACTGAAGCTTTCTTT.

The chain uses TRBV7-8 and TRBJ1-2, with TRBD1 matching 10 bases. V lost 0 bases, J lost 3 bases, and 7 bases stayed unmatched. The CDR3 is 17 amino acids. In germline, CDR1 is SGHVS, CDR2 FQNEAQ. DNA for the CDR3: TGTGCCAGCAGCTTAGCCAGAAGCGGACAGGGGGACTATGGCTACACCTTC. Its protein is CASSLARSGQGDYGYTF.

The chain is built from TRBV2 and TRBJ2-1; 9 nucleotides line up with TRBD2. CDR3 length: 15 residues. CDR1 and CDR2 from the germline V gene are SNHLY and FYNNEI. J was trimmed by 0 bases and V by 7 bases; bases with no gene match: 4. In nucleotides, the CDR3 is TGTGCCAGCATGAGCGGGAGGAGCTCCTACAATGAGCAGTTCTTC. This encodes CASMSGRSSYNEQFF.

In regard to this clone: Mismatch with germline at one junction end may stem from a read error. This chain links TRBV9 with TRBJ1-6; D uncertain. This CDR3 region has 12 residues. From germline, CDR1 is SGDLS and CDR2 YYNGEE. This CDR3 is CASSSFNSPLHF. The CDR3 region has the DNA TGTGCCAGCAGCTCCTTTAATTCACCCCTCCACTTT. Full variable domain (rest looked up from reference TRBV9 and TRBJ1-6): DSGVTQTPKHLITATGQRVTLRCSPRSGDLSVYWYQQSLDQGLQFLIQYYNGEERAKGNILERFSAQQFPDLHSELNLSSLELGDSALYFCASSSFNSPLHFGNGTRLTVT.

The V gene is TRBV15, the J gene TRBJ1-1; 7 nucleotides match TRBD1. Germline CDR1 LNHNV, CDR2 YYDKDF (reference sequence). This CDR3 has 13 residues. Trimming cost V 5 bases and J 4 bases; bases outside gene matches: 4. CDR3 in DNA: TGTGCCACCAGCCTCCACAGGGGCACTGAAGCTTTCTTT. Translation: CATSLHRGTEAFF. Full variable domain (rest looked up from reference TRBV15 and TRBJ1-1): DAMVIQNPRYQVTQFGKPVTLSCSQTLNHNVMYWYQQKSSQAPKLLFHYYDKDFNNEADTPDNFQSRRPNTSFCFLDIRSPGLGDTAMYLCATSLHRGTEAFFGQGTRLTVV.

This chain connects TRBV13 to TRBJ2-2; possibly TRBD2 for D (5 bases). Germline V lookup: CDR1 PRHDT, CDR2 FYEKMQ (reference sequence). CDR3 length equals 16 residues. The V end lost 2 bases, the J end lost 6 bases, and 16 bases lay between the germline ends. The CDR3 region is CASSLLESGYAGELFF. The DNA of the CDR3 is TGTGCCAGCAGCTTACTGGAGTCGGGGTACGCCGGGGAGCTGTTTTTT.

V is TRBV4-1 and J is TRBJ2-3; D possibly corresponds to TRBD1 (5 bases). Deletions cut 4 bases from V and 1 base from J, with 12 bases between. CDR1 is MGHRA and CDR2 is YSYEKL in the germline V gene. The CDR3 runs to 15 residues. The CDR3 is CASSLGQGGTDTQYF. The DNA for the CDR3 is TGCGCCAGCAGCCTGGGGCAGGGTGGCACAGATACGCAGTATTTT.

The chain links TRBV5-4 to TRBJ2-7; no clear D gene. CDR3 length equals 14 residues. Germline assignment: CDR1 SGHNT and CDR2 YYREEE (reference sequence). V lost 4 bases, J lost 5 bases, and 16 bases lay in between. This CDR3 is CASSLGHAVNEQYF. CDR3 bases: TGTGCCAGCAGCCTTGGTCACGCAGTCAACGAGCAGTACTTC.

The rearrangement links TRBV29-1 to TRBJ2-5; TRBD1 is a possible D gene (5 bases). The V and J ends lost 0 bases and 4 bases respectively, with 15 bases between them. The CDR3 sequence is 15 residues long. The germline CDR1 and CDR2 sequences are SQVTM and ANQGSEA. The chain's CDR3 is CSVEDLVLQGETQYF. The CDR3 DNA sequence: TGCAGCGTTGAAGATTTGGTACTCCAGGGAGAGACCCAGTACTTC.

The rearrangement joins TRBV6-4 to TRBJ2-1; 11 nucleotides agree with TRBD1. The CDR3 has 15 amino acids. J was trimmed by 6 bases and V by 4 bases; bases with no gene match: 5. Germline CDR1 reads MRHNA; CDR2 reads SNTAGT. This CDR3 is CASSVRTGGFNEQFF. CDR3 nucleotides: TGTGCCAGCAGTGTCCGGACAGGGGGCTTCAATGAGCAGTTCTTC.

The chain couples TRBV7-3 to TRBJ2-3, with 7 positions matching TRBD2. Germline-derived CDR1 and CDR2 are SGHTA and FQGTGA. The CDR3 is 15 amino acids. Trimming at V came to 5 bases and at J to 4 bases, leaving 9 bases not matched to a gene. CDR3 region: CASSLVGGSPDTQYF. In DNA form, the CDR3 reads TGTGCCAGCAGCCTAGTGGGGGGGTCGCCAGATACGCAGTATTTT.

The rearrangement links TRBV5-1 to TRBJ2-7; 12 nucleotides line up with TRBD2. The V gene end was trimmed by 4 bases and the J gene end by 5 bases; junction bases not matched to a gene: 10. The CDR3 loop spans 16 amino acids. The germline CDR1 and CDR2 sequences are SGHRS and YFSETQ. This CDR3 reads CASSDRWTSGKDEQYF. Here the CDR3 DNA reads TGCGCCAGCAGCGATCGATGGACTAGCGGGAAGGACGAGCAGTACTTC.